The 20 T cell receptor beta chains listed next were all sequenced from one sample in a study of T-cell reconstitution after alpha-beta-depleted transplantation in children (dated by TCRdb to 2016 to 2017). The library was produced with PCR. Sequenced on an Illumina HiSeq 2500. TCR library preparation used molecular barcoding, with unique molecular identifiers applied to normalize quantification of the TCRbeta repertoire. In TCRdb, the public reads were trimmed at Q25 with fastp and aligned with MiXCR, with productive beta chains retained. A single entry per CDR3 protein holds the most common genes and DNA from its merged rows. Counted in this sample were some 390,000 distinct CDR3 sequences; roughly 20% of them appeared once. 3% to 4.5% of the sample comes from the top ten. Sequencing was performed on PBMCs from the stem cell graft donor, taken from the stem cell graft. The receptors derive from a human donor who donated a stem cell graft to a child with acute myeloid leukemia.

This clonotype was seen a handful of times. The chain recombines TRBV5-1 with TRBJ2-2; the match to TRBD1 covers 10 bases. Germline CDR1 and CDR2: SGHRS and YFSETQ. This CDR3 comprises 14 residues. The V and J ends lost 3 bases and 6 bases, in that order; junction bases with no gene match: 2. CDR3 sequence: CASSWDRGSGELFF. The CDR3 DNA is TGCGCCAGCAGCTGGGACAGGGGATCCGGGGAGCTGTTTTTT.

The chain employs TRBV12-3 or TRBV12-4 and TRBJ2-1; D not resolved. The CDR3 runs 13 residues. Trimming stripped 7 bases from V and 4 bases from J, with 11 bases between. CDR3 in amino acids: CASMAGGYNEQFF. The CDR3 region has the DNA TGTGCCAGCATGGCAGGCGGTTACAATGAGCAGTTCTTC.

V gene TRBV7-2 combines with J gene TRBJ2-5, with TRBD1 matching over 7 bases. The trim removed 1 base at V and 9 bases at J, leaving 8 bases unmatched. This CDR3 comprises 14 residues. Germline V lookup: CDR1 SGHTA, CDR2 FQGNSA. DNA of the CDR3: TGTGCCAGCAGCTTAGGGGACAGATATGAGGCCCAGTACTTC. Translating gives CASSLGDRYEAQYF.

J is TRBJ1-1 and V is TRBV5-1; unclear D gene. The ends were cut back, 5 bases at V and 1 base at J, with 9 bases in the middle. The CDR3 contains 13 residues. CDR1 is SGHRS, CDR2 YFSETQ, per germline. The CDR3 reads CASSSGRNTEAFF. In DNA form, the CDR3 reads TGCGCCAGCAGTTCAGGCCGGAACACTGAAGCTTTCTTT.

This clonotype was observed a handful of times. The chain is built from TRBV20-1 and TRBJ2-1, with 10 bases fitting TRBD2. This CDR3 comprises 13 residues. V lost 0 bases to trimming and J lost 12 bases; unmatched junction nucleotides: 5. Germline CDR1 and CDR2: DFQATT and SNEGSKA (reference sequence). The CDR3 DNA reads TGCAGTGCTAGAGAAGCTAGCGGGAGTGTGCAGTTCTTC. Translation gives CSAREASGSVQFF.

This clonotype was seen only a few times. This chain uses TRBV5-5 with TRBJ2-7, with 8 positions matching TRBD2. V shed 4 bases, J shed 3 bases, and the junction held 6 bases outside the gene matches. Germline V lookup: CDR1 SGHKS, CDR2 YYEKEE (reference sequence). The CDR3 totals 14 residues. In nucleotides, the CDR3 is TGTGCCAGCAGCCCGGGAGGGGGTATCTACGAGCAGTACTTC. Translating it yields CASSPGGGIYEQYF.

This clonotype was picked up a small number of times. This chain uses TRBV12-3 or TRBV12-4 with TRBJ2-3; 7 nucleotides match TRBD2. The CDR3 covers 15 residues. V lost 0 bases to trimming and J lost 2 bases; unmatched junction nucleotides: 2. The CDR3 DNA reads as TGTGCCAGCAGTTTAGCCAGCGGGGTCACAGATACGCAGTATTTT. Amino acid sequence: CASSLASGVTDTQYF.

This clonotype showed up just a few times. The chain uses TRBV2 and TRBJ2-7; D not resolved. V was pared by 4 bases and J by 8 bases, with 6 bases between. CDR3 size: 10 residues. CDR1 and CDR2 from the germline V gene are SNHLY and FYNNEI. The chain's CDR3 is CASSGGKQYF. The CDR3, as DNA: TGTGCCAGCAGTGGGGGAAAGCAGTACTTC.

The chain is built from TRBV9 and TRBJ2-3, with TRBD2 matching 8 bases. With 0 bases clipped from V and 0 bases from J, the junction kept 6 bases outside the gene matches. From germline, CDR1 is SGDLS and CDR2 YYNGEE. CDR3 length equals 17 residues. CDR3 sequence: CASSVGRTSPSTDTQYF. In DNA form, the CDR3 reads TGTGCCAGCAGCGTAGGTCGGACTAGCCCCAGCACAGATACGCAGTATTTT.

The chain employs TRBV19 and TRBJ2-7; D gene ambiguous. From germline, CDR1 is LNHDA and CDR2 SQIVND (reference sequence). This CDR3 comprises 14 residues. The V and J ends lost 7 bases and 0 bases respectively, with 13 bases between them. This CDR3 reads CASNVGRTSYEQYF. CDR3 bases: TGTGCCAGTAACGTCGGACGGACCTCCTACGAGCAGTACTTC.

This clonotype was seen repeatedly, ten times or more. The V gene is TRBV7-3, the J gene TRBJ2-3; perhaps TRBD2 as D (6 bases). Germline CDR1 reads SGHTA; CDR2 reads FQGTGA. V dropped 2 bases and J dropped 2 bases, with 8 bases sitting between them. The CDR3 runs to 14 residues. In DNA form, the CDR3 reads TGTGCCAGCAGCTTAGCGGGAATCACAGATACGCAGTATTTT. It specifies CASSLAGITDTQYF.

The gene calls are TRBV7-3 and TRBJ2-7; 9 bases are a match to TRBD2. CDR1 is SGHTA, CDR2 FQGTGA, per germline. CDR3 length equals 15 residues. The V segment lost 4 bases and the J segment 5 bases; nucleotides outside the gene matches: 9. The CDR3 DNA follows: TGTGCCAGCAGCTCCTCCGCTAGCGGGATGAACGAGCAGTACTTC. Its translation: CASSSSASGMNEQYF.

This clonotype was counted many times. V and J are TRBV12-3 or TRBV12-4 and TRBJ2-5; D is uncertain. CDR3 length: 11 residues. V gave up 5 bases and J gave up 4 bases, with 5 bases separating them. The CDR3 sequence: CASSDVETQYF. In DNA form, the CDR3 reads TGTGCCAGCAGTGACGTAGAGACCCAGTACTTC.

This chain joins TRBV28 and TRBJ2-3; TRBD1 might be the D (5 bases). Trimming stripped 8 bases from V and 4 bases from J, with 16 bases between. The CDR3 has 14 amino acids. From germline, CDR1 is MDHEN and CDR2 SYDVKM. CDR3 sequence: CASFKQVVADTQYF. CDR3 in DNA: TGTGCCAGCTTTAAACAGGTCGTCGCAGATACGCAGTATTTT.

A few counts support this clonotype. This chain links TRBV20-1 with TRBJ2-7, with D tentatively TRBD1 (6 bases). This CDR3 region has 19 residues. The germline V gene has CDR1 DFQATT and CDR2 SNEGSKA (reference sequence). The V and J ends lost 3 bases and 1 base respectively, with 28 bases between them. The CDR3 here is CSASNVQGNRAGVSYEQYF. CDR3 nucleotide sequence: TGCAGTGCTAGTAACGTACAGGGTAACAGGGCTGGGGTATCCTACGAGCAGTACTTC.

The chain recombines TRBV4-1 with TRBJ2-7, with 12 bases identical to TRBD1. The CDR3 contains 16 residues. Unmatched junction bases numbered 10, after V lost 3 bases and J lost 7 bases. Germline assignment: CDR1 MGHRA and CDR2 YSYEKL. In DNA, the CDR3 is TGCGCCAGCAGCCACTACCGGGACAGGGGGCCGGGGGAGCAGTACTTC. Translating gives CASSHYRDRGPGEQYF.

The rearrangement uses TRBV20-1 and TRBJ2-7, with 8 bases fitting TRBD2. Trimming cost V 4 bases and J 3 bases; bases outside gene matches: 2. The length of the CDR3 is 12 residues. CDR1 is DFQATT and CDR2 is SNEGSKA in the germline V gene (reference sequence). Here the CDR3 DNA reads TGCAGTGCTACTAGCGGGCGCTACGAGCAGTACTTC. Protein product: CSATSGRYEQYF.

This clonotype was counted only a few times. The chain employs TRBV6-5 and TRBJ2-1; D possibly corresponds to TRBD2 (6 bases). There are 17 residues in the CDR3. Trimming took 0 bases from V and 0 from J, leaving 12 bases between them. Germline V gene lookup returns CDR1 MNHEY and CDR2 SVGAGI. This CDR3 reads CASSYSISGSSYNEQFF. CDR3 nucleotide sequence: TGTGCCAGCAGTTACTCGATTAGCGGAAGCTCCTACAATGAGCAGTTCTTC.

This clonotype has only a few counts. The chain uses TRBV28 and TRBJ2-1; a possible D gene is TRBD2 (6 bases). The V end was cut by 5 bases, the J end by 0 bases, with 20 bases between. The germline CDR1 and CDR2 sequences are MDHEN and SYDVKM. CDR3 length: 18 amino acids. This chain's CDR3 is CASSLAGIQLSSYNEQFF. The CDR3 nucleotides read TGTGCCAGCAGTCTGGCGGGGATCCAATTAAGCTCCTACAATGAGCAGTTCTTC.

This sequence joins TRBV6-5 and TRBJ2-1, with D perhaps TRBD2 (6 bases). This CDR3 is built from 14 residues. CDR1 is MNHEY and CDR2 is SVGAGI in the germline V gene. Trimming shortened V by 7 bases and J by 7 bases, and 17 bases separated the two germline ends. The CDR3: CASIGGSGWNEQFF. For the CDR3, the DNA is TGTGCCAGCATAGGTGGGAGCGGGTGGAATGAGCAGTTCTTC.